This T cell receptor (beta chain) derives from a study of metastatic and nonmetastatic thyroid tumors. About the study: From malignant and benign thyroid patients, repertoires in blood and in tumor or nodule tissue were compared. Study results and limitations: When malignant thyroid tumors were compared with benign nodules, TCR beta diversity was reportedly significantly higher in the malignant tumors. This held in both blood and tumor samples.

Original handling: Built for papillary thyroid cancer, a distant-metastasis classifier drew on CDR3 differences across clinicopathological groups. With MiXCR, TCRdb reprocessed the PCR reads. The V and J calls come from TCRdb's annotation, not from the publication. The sample carries 4,000 to 5,000 clones, 28% recorded once. The V end was cut by 1 base, the J end by 6 bases, with 11 bases between. Germline V gene lookup returns CDR1 SGHRS and CDR2 YFSETQ. The CDR3 sequence is 15 residues long. This clone is medium-sized by share. Its matching antigen is unknown. Ahead of thyroid surgery, no patient had received treatment of any kind.

The sequence was collected from a female donor with papillary thyroid cancer or a benign thyroid nodule (not recorded which). Some clones in this sample may be carry-over from other donors' samples. The sample consisted of adjacent normal tissue. The chain has TRBV5-1 and TRBJ1-6; no reliable D call. The CDR3 DNA reads as TGCGCCAGCAGCTTGCGGCGCAGCGGTAATTCACCCCTCCACTTT. Translated: CASSLRRSGNSPLHF.